Below, 30 T cell receptor beta chains from the same sample are listed, as sequenced in a study of blood T cell repertoires in COVID-19. Only in-frame clones appear in the TCRdb table, and some are missing; sequencing was by immunoSEQ multiplex PCR. Here the sample spans some 240,000 clones, about 87% being singletons. The source material was PBMCs or T cells enriched from blood (not recorded which). All receptors derive from a woman aged 40 to 50 who had been exposed to COVID-19.

The chain employs TRBV28 and TRBJ1-6, with 8 bases lining up with TRBD1. The V gene end was trimmed by 6 bases and the J gene end by 10 bases; junction bases not matched to a gene: 5. The germline V gene has CDR1 MDHEN and CDR2 SYDVKM. This CDR3 spans 13 amino acids. CDR3 nucleotide sequence: TGTGCCAGCAGAAGACAGGGGAACTCACCCCTCCACTTT. Its protein is CASRRQGNSPLHF.

Remarks on this clone: The junction departs from the called germline gene at one end, perhaps through a read error. The chain has TRBV5-1 and TRBJ1-1; 7 bases line up with TRBD1. The CDR3 sequence is 14 residues long. The germline V gene encodes CDR1 SGHRS and CDR2 YFSETQ. The CDR3 region has the DNA TGTGCCAGCAGATCACAGGGGACGTTCACTGAAGCTTTCTTT. Translation: CASRSQGTFTEAFF.

CDR3 region: CASSLAGQGHNEQFF. The CDR3 DNA is TGTGCCAGCAGCTTGGCGGGACAGGGGCACAATGAGCAGTTCTTC. V and J are TRBV5-4 and TRBJ2-1, with 10 bases that match TRBD1. Germline V gene data show CDR1 as SGHNT and CDR2 as YYREEE (reference sequence). CDR3 length: 15 amino acids. Germline trimming cut 0 bases from V and 5 bases from J; bases unmatched to any gene: 2.

This chain links TRBV5-6 with TRBJ1-1; D call uncertain. This CDR3 spans 13 amino acids. The germline V and J ends were trimmed by 4 bases and 3 bases, with 10 bases remaining between them. Germline assignment: CDR1 SGHDT and CDR2 YYEEEE. The CDR3 reads CASSMGRDTEAFF. The CDR3 DNA sequence: TGTGCCAGCAGCATGGGGAGGGACACTGAAGCTTTCTTT.

The V call is TRBV2, the J call TRBJ1-2; the match to TRBD1 covers 7 bases. Trimming cost V 4 bases and J 3 bases; bases outside gene matches: 5. This CDR3 is built from 14 residues. Germline V gene data show CDR1 as SNHLY and CDR2 as FYNNEI. CDR3 loop: CASSVTQGDYGYTF. CDR3 nucleotides: TGTGCCAGCAGTGTGACGCAGGGGGACTATGGCTACACCTTC.

The gene calls are TRBV24-1 and TRBJ2-1; D is perhaps TRBD1 (7 bases). The V end was cut by 2 bases, the J end by 4 bases, with 14 bases between. Looked up from germline, CDR1 is KGHDR and CDR2 is SFDVKD. The CDR3 is 16 amino acids. CDR3 loop: CATSDYAGQSYNEQFF. In nucleotides, the CDR3 is TGTGCCACCAGTGATTACGCGGGACAGTCGTACAATGAGCAGTTCTTC.

In regard to this clone: One junction end does not reproduce the germline sequence, and a read error may be involved. J is TRBJ1-1 and V is TRBV2; D not resolved. There are 13 residues in the CDR3. The germline gives CDR1 SNHLY, CDR2 FYNNEI. CDR3 coding DNA: TGTGCCAGCAGTGGTGTATACAACAGTGAAGCTTTCTTT. Protein product: CASSGVYNSEAFF.

This chain links TRBV28 with TRBJ2-1; possible D gene TRBD2, 5 bases. CDR3 length: 16 amino acids. Looked up from germline, CDR1 is MDHEN and CDR2 is SYDVKM. Trimming pared 6 bases from V and 0 bases from J, leaving 15 bases between. The CDR3 reads CASSLTGGPSYNEQFF. CDR3 coding DNA: TGTGCCAGCAGCCTAACGGGCGGGCCCTCCTACAATGAGCAGTTCTTC. Full variable domain (rest looked up from reference TRBV28 and TRBJ2-1): DVKVTQSSRYLVKRTGEKVFLECVQDMDHENMFWYRQDPGLGLRLIYFSYDVKMKEKGDIPEGYSVSREKKERFSLILESASTNQTSMYLCASSLTGGPSYNEQFFGPGTRLTVL.

This clone was picked up one time. The chain uses TRBV10-3 and TRBJ1-2, with a possible D match to TRBD1 (5 bases). This CDR3 region has 15 residues. V was pared by 8 bases and J by 3 bases, with 19 bases between. Germline CDR1 is ENHRY and CDR2 is SYGVKD. The DNA of the CDR3 is TGTGCCATCTTCGGGGGAGAGGAGGCTCACTATGGCTACACCTTC. It is translated as CAIFGGEEAHYGYTF.

V gene TRBV29-1 combines with J gene TRBJ1-1; TRBD1 matches 10 bases. CDR1 is SQVTM and CDR2 is ANQGSEA in the germline V gene. Trimming took 7 bases from V and 1 from J; bases not matched to a gene: 3. The CDR3 has 13 amino acids. The CDR3 sequence: CSARQGANTEAFF. The CDR3 DNA follows: TGCAGCGCTCGACAGGGGGCGAACACTGAAGCTTTCTTT. The full variable domain, its missing parts supplied by reference TRBV29-1 and TRBJ1-1, is SAVISQKPSRDICQRGTSLTIQCQVDSQVTMMFWYRQQPGQSLTLIATANQGSEATYESGFVIDKFPISRPNLTFSTLTVSNMSPEDSSIYLCSARQGANTEAFFGQGTRLTVV.

This chain uses TRBV30 with TRBJ1-5, with a possible D match to TRBD1 (6 bases). This CDR3 region has 17 residues. Between the trimmed V and J ends, which lost 3 bases and 0 bases, there was a span of 18 bases. In germline, CDR1 is GTSNPN, CDR2 SVGIG (reference sequence). The CDR3 nucleotides read TGTGCCTGGAGCCTGGACAGCCCATTTAGTAGCAATCAGCCCCAGCATTTT. It yields the protein CAWSLDSPFSSNQPQHF.

By share, this clone counts as medium-sized. This chain connects TRBV30 to TRBJ1-1; D is undetermined. Germline CDR1 reads GTSNPN; CDR2 reads SVGIG (reference sequence). The V end was cut by 5 bases, the J end by 1 base, with 5 bases between. The CDR3 consists of 11 residues. CDR3 DNA: TGTGCCTGGGAACAGAACACTGAAGCTTTCTTT. Translating gives CAWEQNTEAFF.

This clone was seen only once. This chain joins TRBV5-6 and TRBJ1-4, with a tentative D call TRBD1 (5 bases). CDR1 is SGHDT, CDR2 YYEEEE, per germline. The V and J ends lost 5 bases and 2 bases respectively, with 13 bases between them. This CDR3 is built from 15 residues. The CDR3 DNA is TGTGCCAGCAGTTTTTCGGGGGGGACTAATGAAAAACTGTTTTTT. Translating it yields CASSFSGGTNEKLFF.

A single count supports this clone. The V call is TRBV28, the J call TRBJ1-2, with TRBD1 identical over 9 bases. After removal of 3 bases from V and 4 bases from J, the junction contained 6 bases not matched to a gene. This CDR3 is 15 amino acids long. The germline V gene encodes CDR1 MDHEN and CDR2 SYDVKM. The DNA for the CDR3 is TGTGCCAGCAGTTTGCTTACAGGGGGCGCCTATGGCTACACCTTC. Its translation: CASSLLTGGAYGYTF.

This CDR3 is CASSTSVSSTDTQYF. DNA for the CDR3: TGTGCCAGTAGTACTAGCGTCTCTAGCACAGATACGCAGTATTTT. This chain connects TRBV19 to TRBJ2-3; D might be TRBD2 (6 bases). The germline V gene has CDR1 LNHDA and CDR2 SQIVND (reference sequence). V was pared by 4 bases and J by 0 bases, with 11 bases between. The CDR3 is 15 residues long.

V is TRBV30 and J is TRBJ1-1, with D maybe TRBD1 (5 bases). The V end lost 2 bases, the J end lost 4 bases, and 17 bases lay between the germline ends. The germline V gene has CDR1 GTSNPN and CDR2 SVGIG (reference sequence). CDR3 length: 15 residues. In nucleotides, the CDR3 is TGTGCCTGGAGTCTATGGGGCAGGGATAGCACTGAAGCTTTCTTT. This codes for CAWSLWGRDSTEAFF.

This clone was observed once. V and J are TRBV7-2 and TRBJ2-7; D gene uncertain. The length of the CDR3 is 13 residues. V gave up 3 bases and J gave up 7 bases, with 13 bases separating them. In germline, CDR1 is SGHTA, CDR2 FQGNSA. The chain's CDR3 is CASSFFPEREQYV. CDR3 sequence (DNA): TGTGCCAGCAGCTTTTTCCCCGAACGGGAGCAGTACGTC.

This clone was detected only a few times. This chain links TRBV2 with TRBJ2-3, with TRBD2 matching over 8 bases. Germline CDR1 reads SNHLY; CDR2 reads FYNNEI. The CDR3 runs 18 residues. Trimming took 4 bases from V and 4 from J; bases not matched to a gene: 16. CDR3 protein: CASSGSPDSGRRADTQYF. The CDR3 DNA sequence: TGTGCCAGCAGTGGGTCACCCGACAGCGGGAGAAGGGCAGATACGCAGTATTTT.

The CDR3 DNA follows: TGTGCCAGCAGTGTCACGACAGGCAACAATGAGCAGTTCTTC. Its translation: CASSVTTGNNEQFF. The chain has TRBV6-4 and TRBJ2-1, with a tentative D call TRBD1 (6 bases). Germline values: CDR1 MRHNA, CDR2 SNTAGT. This CDR3 is built from 14 residues. The V end was cut by 4 bases, the J end by 5 bases, with 12 bases between.

V gene TRBV6-5 combines with J gene TRBJ1-1; maybe TRBD1 (6 bases). Germline values: CDR1 MNHEY, CDR2 SVGAGI. CDR3 length equals 14 residues. Trimming took 6 bases from V and 0 from J, leaving 11 bases between them. For the CDR3, the DNA is TGTGCCAGCAGACAGGGTCCCATGAACACTGAAGCTTTCTTT. This translates into CASRQGPMNTEAFF.

This rearrangement joins TRBV2 to TRBJ1-5, with 7 bases lining up with TRBD1. Germline lookup yields CDR1 SNHLY and CDR2 FYNNEI. The CDR3 runs 15 residues. J was trimmed by 1 base and V by 1 base; bases with no gene match: 1. CDR3 loop: CASSEGGQSNQPQHF. In DNA, the CDR3 is TGTGCCAGCAGTGAAGGGGGACAGAGCAATCAGCCCCAGCATTTT.

In its sample, this clone was seen a few times. This chain joins TRBV6-5 and TRBJ1-2; TRBD1 might be the D (6 bases). The V end was cut by 4 bases, the J end by 4 bases, with 10 bases between. CDR1 and CDR2 from the germline V gene are MNHEY and SVGAGI. There are 13 residues in the CDR3. CDR3 region: CASSSSGVYGYTF. CDR3 sequence (DNA): TGTGCCAGCAGTTCGTCAGGGGTCTATGGCTACACCTTC.

The rearrangement links TRBV18 to TRBJ1-1; D call uncertain. Germline CDR1 is KGHSH and CDR2 is LQKENI. The CDR3 consists of 12 residues. Trimming stripped 8 bases from V and 6 bases from J, with 13 bases between. The CDR3 DNA reads TGTGCCAGCCGTACTTTTGTGGCTGAAGCTTTCTTT. It encodes CASRTFVAEAFF. The complete variable domain, with remaining parts taken from reference TRBV18 and TRBJ1-1, reads NAGVMQNPRHLVRRRGQEARLRCSPMKGHSHVYWYRQLPEEGLKFMVYLQKENIIDESGMPKERFSAEFPKEGPSILRIQQVVRGDSAAYFCASRTFVAEAFFGQGTRLTVV.

The V gene is TRBV10-3, the J gene TRBJ1-2; TRBD1 might be the D (6 bases). Germline V lookup: CDR1 ENHRY, CDR2 SYGVKD. V was shortened by 6 bases and J by 4 bases, with 9 bases between the two germline ends. The CDR3 covers 12 residues. The CDR3 here is CAISPDSYGYTF. CDR3 coding DNA: TGTGCCATCAGCCCGGACAGCTATGGCTACACCTTC.

The rearrangement uses TRBV12-3 or TRBV12-4 and TRBJ1-5; the D gene is possibly TRBD1 (5 bases). The V end lost 6 bases, the J end lost 7 bases, and 13 bases lay between the germline ends. The CDR3 extends over 13 amino acids. CDR3 sequence (DNA): TGTGCCAGCAGCGAAGGGGCAGTCCAGCCCCAGCATTTT. It encodes CASSEGAVQPQHF.

The CDR3 DNA follows: TGTGCCAGCAGCGGCGATTTAGGCAGAGGAAACACTGAAGCTTTCTTT. It is translated as CASSGDLGRGNTEAFF. The V gene is TRBV7-6, the J gene TRBJ1-1; D ambiguous. This CDR3 has 16 residues. The V end lost 5 bases, the J end lost 2 bases, and 18 bases lay between the germline ends. The germline V gene has CDR1 SGHVS and CDR2 FNYEAQ.

The chain carries TRBV13 and TRBJ2-1; 7 nucleotides line up with TRBD2. The CDR3 is 16 amino acids. Germline V gene sequence: CDR1 PRHDT, CDR2 FYEKMQ (reference sequence). Unmatched junction bases numbered 10, after V lost 1 base and J lost 7 bases. CDR3: CASSLALSGVGNEQFF. The CDR3 bases are TGTGCCAGCAGCTTAGCCCTAAGCGGGGTCGGTAATGAGCAGTTCTTC.

The gene calls are TRBV18 and TRBJ1-1, with 7 bases aligning to TRBD1. Germline lookup yields CDR1 KGHSH and CDR2 LQKENI. The CDR3 sequence is 16 residues long. V trimming: 5 bases; J trimming: 0 bases; junction bases outside the gene matches: 9. CDR3 in amino acids: CASSSQTGTMNTEAFF. CDR3 DNA: TGTGCCAGCTCATCACAGACAGGGACCATGAACACTGAAGCTTTCTTT.

The rearrangement links TRBV3-1 (or the pseudogene TRBV3-2) to TRBJ2-7, with D hard to call. Deletions cut 2 bases from V and 6 bases from J, with 8 bases between. CDR1 and CDR2 from the germline V gene are LGHDT and YNNKEL (reference sequence). The CDR3 is 12 amino acids. This CDR3 reads CASSQTSAEQYF. The CDR3 DNA reads TGTGCCAGCAGCCAAACGAGCGCCGAGCAGTACTTC.

The rearrangement uses TRBV27 and TRBJ1-2; D might be TRBD1 (5 bases). CDR1 and CDR2 (germline): MNHEY, SMNVEV (reference sequence). The CDR3 covers 15 residues. V lost 3 bases to trimming and J lost 2 bases, with 13 bases between them. Here the CDR3 reads CASSLEGQWNYGYTF. In DNA, the CDR3 is TGTGCCAGCAGTTTGGAGGGGCAATGGAACTATGGCTACACCTTC.